This T cell receptor beta chain stems from a study of blood T cell repertoires in COVID-19. In the original analysis: Counts of nucleated cells, estimated from reference gene primer amplification, were obtained. The repertoire was sequenced with immunoSEQ multiplex PCR; TCRdb's copy has only in-frame clones and lacks some. V, J and clone size reflect that table, while D and trimming were determined from the DNA. The sample has approximately 46,000 clones, under 90% seen once. The CDR3 runs to 15 residues. V gave up 1 base and J gave up 4 bases; unmatched junction bases: 7. Germline CDR1 reads GTSNPN; CDR2 reads SVGIG (reference sequence).

Sequenced sample: peripheral blood. This receptor was identified in a woman aged 80 or over with COVID-19, enrolled during active disease. The chain employs TRBV30 and TRBJ1-2; 9 nucleotides line up with TRBD1. CDR3 loop: CAWSGGTGNGYGYTF. The CDR3 DNA follows: TGTGCCTGGAGTGGGGGGACAGGGAATGGCTATGGCTACACCTTC.